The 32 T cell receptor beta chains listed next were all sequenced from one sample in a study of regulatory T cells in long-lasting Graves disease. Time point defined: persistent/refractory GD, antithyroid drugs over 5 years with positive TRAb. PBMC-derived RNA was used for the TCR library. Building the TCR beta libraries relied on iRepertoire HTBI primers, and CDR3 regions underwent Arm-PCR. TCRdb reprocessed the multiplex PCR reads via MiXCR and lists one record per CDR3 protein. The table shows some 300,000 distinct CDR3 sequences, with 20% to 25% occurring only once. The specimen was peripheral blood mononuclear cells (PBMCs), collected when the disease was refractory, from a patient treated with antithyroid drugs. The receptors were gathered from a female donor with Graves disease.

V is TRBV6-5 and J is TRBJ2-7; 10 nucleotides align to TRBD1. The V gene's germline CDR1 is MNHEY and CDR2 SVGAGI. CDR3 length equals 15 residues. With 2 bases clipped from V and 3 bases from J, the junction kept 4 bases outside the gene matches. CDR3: CASSYIGTGDYEQYF. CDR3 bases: TGTGCCAGCAGTTACATCGGGACAGGGGACTACGAGCAGTACTTC.

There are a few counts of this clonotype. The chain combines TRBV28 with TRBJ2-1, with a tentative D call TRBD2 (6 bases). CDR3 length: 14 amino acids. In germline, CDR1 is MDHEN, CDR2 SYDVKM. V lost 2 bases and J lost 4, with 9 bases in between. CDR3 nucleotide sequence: TGTGCCAGCAGTTTAAGAGCGGGTTACAATGAGCAGTTCTTC. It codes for CASSLRAGYNEQFF.

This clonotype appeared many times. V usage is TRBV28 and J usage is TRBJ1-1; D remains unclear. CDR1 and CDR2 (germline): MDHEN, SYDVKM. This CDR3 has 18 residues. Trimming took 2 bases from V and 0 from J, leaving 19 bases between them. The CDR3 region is CASSLGVRKNNMNTEAFF. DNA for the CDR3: TGTGCCAGCAGTTTAGGGGTGAGAAAGAACAACATGAACACTGAAGCTTTCTTT. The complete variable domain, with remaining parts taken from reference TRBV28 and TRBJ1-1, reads DVKVTQSSRYLVKRTGEKVFLECVQDMDHENMFWYRQDPGLGLRLIYFSYDVKMKEKGDIPEGYSVSREKKERFSLILESASTNQTSMYLCASSLGVRKNNMNTEAFFGQGTRLTVV.

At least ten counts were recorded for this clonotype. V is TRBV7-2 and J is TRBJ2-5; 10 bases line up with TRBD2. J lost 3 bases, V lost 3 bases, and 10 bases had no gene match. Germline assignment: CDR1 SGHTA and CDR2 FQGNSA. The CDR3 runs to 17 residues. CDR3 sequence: CASSFLLAGDAEETQYF. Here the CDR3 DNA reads TGTGCCAGCAGCTTCCTTCTAGCGGGAGACGCGGAAGAGACCCAGTACTTC.

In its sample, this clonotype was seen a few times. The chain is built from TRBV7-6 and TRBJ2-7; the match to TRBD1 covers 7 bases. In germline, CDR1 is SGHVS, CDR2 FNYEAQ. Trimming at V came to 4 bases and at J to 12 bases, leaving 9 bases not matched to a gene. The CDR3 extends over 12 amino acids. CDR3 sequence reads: CASSCRGPISYF. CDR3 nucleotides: TGTGCCAGCAGCTGTAGGGGGCCCATCTCGTACTTC.

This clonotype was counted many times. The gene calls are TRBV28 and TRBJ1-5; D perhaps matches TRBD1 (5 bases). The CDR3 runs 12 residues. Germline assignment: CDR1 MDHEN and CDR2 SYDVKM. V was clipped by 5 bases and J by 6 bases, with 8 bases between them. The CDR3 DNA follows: TGTGCCAGCAGTCCAGGGTTTCAGCCCCAGCATTTT. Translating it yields CASSPGFQPQHF. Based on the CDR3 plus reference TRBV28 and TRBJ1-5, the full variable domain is DVKVTQSSRYLVKRTGEKVFLECVQDMDHENMFWYRQDPGLGLRLIYFSYDVKMKEKGDIPEGYSVSREKKERFSLILESASTNQTSMYLCASSPGFQPQHFGDGTRLSIL.

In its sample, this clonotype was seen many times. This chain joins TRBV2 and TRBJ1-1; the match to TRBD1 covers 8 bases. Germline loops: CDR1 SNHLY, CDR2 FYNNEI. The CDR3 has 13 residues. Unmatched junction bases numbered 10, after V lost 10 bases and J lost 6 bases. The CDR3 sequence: CAMREDRASEAFF. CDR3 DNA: TGTGCCATGCGGGAGGACAGGGCCTCTGAAGCTTTCTTT.

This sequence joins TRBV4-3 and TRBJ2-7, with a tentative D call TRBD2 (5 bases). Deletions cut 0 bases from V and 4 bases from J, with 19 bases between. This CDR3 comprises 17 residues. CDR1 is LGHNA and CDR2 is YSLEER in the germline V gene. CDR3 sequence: CASSQDSSADTLYEQYF. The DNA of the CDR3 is TGCGCCAGCAGCCAAGATAGTAGCGCCGACACTTTGTACGAGCAGTACTTC.

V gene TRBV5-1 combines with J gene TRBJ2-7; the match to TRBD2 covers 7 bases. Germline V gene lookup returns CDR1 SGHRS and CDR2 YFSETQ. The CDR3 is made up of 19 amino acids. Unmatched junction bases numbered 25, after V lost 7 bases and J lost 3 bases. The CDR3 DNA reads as TGCGCCAGCGCCCGGTCAACCCCAGCGGCGGGAGCGTTCAGCTACGAGCAGTACTTC. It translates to CASARSTPAAGAFSYEQYF.

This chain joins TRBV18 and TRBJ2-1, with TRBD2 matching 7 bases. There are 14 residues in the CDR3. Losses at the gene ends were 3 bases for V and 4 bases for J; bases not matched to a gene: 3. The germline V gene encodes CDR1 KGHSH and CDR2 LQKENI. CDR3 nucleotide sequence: TGTGCCAGCTCACCCAGCGGGGTTTACAATGAGCAGTTCTTC. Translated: CASSPSGVYNEQFF. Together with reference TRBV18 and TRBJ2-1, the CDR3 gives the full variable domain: NAGVMQNPRHLVRRRGQEARLRCSPMKGHSHVYWYRQLPEEGLKFMVYLQKENIIDESGMPKERFSAEFPKEGPSILRIQQVVRGDSAAYFCASSPSGVYNEQFFGPGTRLTVL.

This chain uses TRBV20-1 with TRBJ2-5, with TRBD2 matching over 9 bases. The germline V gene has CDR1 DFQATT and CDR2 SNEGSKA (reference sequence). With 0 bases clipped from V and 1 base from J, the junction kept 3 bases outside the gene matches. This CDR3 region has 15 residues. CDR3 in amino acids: CSARDASGAQETQYF. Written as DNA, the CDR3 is TGCAGTGCTAGAGATGCTAGCGGGGCCCAAGAGACCCAGTACTTC.

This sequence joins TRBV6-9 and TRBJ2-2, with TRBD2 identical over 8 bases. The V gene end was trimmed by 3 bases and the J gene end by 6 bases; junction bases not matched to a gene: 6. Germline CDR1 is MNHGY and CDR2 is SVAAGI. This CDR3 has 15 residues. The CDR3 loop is CASSYIGTRPGELFF. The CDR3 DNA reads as TGTGCCAGCAGTTACATAGGGACTAGACCCGGGGAGCTGTTTTTT.

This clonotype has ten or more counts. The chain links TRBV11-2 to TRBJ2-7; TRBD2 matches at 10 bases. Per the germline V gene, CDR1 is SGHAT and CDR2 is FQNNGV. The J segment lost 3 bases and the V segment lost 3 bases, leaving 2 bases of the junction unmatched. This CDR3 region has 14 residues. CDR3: CASSFGLAVYEQYF. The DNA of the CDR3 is TGTGCCAGCAGCTTCGGACTAGCGGTCTACGAGCAGTACTTC.

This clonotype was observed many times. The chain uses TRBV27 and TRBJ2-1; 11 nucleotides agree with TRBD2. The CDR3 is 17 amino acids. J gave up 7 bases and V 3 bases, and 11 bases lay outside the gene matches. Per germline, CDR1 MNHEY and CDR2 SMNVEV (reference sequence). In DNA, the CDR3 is TGTGCCAGCAGTTTGGGGGCTAGCGGGAGGAACGGGAATGAGCAGTTCTTC. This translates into CASSLGASGRNGNEQFF.

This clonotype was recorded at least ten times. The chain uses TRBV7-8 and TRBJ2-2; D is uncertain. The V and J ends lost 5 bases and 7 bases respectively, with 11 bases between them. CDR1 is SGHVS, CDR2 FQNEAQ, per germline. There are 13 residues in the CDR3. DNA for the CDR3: TGTGCCAGCAGCCTGAACAGTGGCGGGGAGCTGTTTTTT. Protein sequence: CASSLNSGGELFF.

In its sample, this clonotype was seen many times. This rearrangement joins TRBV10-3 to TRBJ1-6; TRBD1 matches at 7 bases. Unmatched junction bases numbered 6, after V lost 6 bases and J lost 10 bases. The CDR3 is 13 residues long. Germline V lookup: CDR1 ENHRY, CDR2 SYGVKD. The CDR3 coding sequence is TGTGCCATCAGCGACAGGGAGGAATCACCCCTCCACTTT. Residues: CAISDREESPLHF.

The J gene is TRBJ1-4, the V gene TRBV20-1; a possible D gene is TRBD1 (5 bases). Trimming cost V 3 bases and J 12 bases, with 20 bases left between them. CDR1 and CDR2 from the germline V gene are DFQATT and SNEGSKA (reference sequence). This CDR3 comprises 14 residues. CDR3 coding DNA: TGCAGTGCTAGGGTTTTGGGAGCGGGGCGACAACTGTTTTTT. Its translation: CSARVLGAGRQLFF.

CDR3 sequence (DNA): TGTGCCAGCAGCCCCCACTGGACAAGGTACCAAGAGACCCAGTACTTC. Protein: CASSPHWTRYQETQYF. The rearrangement uses TRBV7-9 and TRBJ2-5, with a tentative D call TRBD1 (5 bases). Germline CDR1 SEHNR, CDR2 FQNEAQ (reference sequence). Deletions cut 5 bases from V and 0 bases from J, with 16 bases between. The CDR3 spans 16 residues.

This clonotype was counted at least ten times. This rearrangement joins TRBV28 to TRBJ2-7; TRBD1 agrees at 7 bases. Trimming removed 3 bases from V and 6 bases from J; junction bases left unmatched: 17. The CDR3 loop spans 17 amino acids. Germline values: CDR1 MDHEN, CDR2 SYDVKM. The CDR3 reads CASSFDRVTRSLPEQYF. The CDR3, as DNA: TGTGCCAGCAGTTTTGACAGGGTAACTAGGAGCCTCCCCGAGCAGTACTTC.

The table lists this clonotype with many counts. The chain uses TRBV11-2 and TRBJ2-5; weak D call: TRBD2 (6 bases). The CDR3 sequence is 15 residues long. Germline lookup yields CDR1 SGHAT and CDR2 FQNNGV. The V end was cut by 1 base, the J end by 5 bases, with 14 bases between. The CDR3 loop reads CASSLGSGGLETQYF. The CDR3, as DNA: TGTGCCAGCAGCTTAGGTAGCGGCGGCTTGGAGACCCAGTACTTC.

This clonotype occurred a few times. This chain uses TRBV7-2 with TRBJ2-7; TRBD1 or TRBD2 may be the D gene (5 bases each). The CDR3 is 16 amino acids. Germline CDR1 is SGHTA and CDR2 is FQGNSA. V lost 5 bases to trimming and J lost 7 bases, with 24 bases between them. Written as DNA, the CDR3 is TGTGCCAGCAGCCCCCAAGGGGTGGGAGTTGATCGGGAGCAGTACTTC. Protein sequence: CASSPQGVGVDREQYF.

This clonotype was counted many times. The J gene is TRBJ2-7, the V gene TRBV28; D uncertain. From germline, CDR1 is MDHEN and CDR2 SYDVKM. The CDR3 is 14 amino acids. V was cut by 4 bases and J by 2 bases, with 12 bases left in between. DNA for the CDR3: TGTGCCAGCAGTTCTACAGTGATGACCTACGAGCAGTACTTC. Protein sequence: CASSSTVMTYEQYF.

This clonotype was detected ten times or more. The CDR3 here is CASSVGGRSQETQYF. The DNA of the CDR3 is TGTGCCAGCAGCGTAGGGGGGCGTAGCCAAGAGACCCAGTACTTC. The chain uses TRBV9 and TRBJ2-5; D possibly corresponds to TRBD1 (6 bases). Germline V gene lookup returns CDR1 SGDLS and CDR2 YYNGEE. CDR3 length: 15 amino acids. The V end was cut by 0 bases, the J end by 1 base, with 10 bases between.

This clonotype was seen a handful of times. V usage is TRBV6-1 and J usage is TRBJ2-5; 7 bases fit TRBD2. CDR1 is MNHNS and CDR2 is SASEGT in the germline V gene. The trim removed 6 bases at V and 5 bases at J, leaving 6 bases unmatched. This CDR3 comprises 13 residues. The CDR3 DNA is TGTGCCAGCAGGACAAGCGGGACGGAGACCCAGTACTTC. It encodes CASRTSGTETQYF.

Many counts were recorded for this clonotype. CDR3 loop: CASGQGQGIGAKNIQYF. DNA of the CDR3: TGTGCTAGTGGTCAGGGACAGGGGATCGGGGCCAAAAACATTCAGTACTTC. The V and J genes are TRBV12-5 and TRBJ2-4, with 10 bases identical to TRBD1. This CDR3 contains 17 residues. The trim removed 5 bases at V and 1 base at J, leaving 8 bases unmatched. Germline loops: CDR1 LGHNT, CDR2 FRNRAP. Full variable domain (rest looked up from reference TRBV12-5 and TRBJ2-4): DARVTQTPRHKVTEMGQEVTMRCQPILGHNTVFWYRQTMMQGLELLAYFRNRAPLDDSGMPKDRFSAEMPDATLATLKIQPSEPRDSAVYFCASGQGQGIGAKNIQYFGAGTRLSVL.

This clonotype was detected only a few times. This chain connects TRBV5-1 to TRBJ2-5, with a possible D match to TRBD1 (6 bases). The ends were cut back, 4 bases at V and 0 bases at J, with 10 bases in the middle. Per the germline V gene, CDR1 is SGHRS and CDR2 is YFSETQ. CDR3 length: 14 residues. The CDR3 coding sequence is TGCGCCAGCAGCGTGGGACATAACCAAGAGACCCAGTACTTC. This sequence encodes CASSVGHNQETQYF.

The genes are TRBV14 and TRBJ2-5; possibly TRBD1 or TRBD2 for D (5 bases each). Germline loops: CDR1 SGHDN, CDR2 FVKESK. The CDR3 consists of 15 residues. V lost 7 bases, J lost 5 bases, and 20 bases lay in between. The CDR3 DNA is TGTGCCAGCAACACCGGGACGATAAAACAGGAGACCCAGTACTTC. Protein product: CASNTGTIKQETQYF.

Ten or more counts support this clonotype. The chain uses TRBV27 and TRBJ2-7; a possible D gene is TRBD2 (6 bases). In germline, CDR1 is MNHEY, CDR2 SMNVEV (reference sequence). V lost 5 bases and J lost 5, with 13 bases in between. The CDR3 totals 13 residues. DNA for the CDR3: TGTGCCAGCAGTGGTTTATGGGGGGACGAGCAGTACTTC. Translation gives CASSGLWGDEQYF.

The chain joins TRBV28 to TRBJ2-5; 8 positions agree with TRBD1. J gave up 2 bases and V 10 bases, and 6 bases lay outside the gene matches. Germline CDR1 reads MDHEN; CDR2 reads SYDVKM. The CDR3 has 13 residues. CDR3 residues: CATGQGAQETQYF. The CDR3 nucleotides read TGTGCCACCGGGCAGGGGGCACAAGAGACCCAGTACTTC.

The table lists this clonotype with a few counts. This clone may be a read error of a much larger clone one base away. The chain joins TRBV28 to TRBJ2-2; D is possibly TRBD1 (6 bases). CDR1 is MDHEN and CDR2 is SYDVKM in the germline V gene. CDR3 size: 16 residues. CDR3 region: CASSSRQVTNTGELSF. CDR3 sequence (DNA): TGTGCCAGCAGTTCCCGACAGGTTACGAACACCGGGGAGCTGTCTTTT. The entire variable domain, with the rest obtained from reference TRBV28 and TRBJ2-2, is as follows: DVKVTQSSRYLVKRTGEKVFLECVQDMDHENMFWYRQDPGLGLRLIYFSYDVKMKEKGDIPEGYSVSREKKERFSLILESASTNQTSMYLCASSSRQVTNTGELSFGEGSRLTVL.

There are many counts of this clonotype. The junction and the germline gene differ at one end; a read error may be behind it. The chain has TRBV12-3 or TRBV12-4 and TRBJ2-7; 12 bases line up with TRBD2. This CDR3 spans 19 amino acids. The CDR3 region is CASSFFKLAGGQNSYERYF. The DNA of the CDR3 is TGTGCCAGCAGTTTCTTTAAACTAGCGGGAGGACAGAACTCCTACGAGCGGTACTTC.

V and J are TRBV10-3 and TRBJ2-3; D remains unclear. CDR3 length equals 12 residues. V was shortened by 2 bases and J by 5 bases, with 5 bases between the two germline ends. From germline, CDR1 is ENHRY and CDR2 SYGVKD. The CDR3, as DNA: TGTGCCATCAGTGAGCGGGTAGATACGCAGTATTTT. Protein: CAISERVDTQYF.